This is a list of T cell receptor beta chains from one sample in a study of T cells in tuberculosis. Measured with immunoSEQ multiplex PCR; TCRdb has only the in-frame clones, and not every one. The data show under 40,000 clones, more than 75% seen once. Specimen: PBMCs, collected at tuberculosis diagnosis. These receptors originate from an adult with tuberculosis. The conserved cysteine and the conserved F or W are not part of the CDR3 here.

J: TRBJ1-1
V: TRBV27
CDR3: ASSFNGYTEAF

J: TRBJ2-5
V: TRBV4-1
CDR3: ASSQASRTGPQETQY

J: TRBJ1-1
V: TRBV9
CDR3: ASSTHGGSAEAF

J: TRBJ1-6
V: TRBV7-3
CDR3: ASSLTTGYNSPLH

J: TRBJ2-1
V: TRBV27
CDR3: ASSSKRGPQYNEQF

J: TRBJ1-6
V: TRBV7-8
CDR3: ASSFGTGNSPLH

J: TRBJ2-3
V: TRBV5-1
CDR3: ASTPDRGQGDTQY

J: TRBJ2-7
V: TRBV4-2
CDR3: ASRGGTYEQY

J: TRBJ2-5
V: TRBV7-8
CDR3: ASSLRQVSYQETQY

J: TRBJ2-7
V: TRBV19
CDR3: ASRAGTGVNYEQY

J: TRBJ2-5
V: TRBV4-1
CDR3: ASSQGLAAQETQY

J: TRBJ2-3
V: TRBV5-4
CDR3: ASSQAPPDTQY

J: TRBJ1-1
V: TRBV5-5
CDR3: ASRNPGQGIGAF

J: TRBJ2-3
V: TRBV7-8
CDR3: ASSLADSSGGRDTQY

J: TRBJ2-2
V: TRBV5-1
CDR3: ASTGTSDVSGELF

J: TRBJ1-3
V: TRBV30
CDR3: AWRQGSGNTIY

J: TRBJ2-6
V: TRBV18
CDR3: ASSQQGQSVTGANVLT

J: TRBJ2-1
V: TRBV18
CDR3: ASSTGGYNEQF

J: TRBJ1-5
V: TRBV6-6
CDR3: ASSRGTDSNQPQH

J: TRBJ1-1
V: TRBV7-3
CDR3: ASSLIGGGSGTEAF

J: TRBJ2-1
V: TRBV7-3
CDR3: ASSRQGAGNEQF

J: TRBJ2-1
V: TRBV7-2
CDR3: ASSRGTRFNEQF

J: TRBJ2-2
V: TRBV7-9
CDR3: ASSPRKGPDTGELF

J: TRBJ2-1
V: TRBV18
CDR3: ASSRSSGPYNEQF

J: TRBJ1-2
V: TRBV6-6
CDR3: ASNTGTGDRYGYT

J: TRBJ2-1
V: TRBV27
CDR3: ASIEAGQF